The TCR beta chain described here comes from a study of cytomegalovirus exposure and HLA in healthy donors. Both 60 Vbeta primers and 13 Jbeta primers went into the PCR. Only in-frame clones appear in the TCRdb table, and some are missing; sequencing was by immunoSEQ multiplex PCR. Altogether some 190,000 clones are present, about 89% being singletons, with the ten largest covering over 1%. The study's findings and limits: The authors later found TCR association rates varying by HLA locus, with DRB1 most and HLA-C fewest.

Per the germline V gene, CDR1 is MNHNS and CDR2 is SASEGT. Trimming took 7 bases from V and 7 from J, leaving 16 bases between them. The CDR3 runs 13 residues. As regards this clone: Its target is unknown.

The source of this sequence is a man in his thirties or forties in good health and CMV-seronegative. The rearrangement uses TRBV6-1 and TRBJ1-1, with D uncertain. Material for sequencing was PBMCs. The CDR3 coding sequence is TGTGCCAGCACTCTCGCACTGGAGGGTGAAGCTTTCTTT. Translated, it gives CASTLALEGEAFF.